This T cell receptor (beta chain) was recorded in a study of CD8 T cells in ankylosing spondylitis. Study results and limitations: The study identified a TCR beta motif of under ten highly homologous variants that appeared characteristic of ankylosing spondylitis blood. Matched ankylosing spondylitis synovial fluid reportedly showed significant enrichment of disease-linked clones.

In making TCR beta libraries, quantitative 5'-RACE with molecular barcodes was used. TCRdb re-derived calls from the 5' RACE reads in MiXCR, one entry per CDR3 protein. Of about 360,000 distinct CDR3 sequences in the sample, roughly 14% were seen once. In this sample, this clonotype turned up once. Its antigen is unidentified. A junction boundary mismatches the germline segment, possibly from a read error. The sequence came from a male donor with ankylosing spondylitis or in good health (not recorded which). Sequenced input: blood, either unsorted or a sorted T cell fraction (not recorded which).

DNA of the CDR3: TGCTGTGCTAGAGATCAACTGGGACTAGCGGGAGTGGAGCAGTTCTTC. The encoded protein is CCARDQLGLAGVEQFF. The chain is built from TRBV20-1 and TRBJ2-1, with 14 bases identical to TRBD2. Germline lookup yields CDR1 DFQATT and CDR2 SNEGSKA (reference sequence). CDR3 size: 16 residues.